The 5 T cell receptor beta chains in this list originate from one sample, sequenced in a study of blood T cell repertoires in COVID-19. The table came from immunoSEQ multiplex PCR; TCRdb's copy has only in-frame clones and leaves some out. The table has roughly 250,000 clones, 88% seen once. Sequenced input: PBMCs or T cells enriched from blood (not recorded which). These receptors all stem from a woman in her forties or fifties who had recovered from COVID-19.

This chain uses TRBV9 with TRBJ1-6; D perhaps matches TRBD1 (5 bases). The ends were cut back, 8 bases at V and 2 bases at J, with 8 bases in the middle. CDR3 length: 13 residues. Looked up from germline, CDR1 is SGDLS and CDR2 is YYNGEE. The CDR3 sequence is CARWGAYNSPLHF. CDR3 DNA: TGTGCCAGATGGGGGGCCTATAATTCACCCCTCCACTTT.

The chain uses TRBV10-3 and TRBJ1-1; TRBD1 aligns across 7 bases. The germline gives CDR1 ENHRY, CDR2 SYGVKD. The CDR3 contains 14 residues. V was pared by 11 bases and J by 1 base, with 10 bases of the junction left unmatched. The CDR3 DNA is TGTGCCGTACGGTATGACAGGGAGAACACTGAAGCTTTCTTT. It yields the protein CAVRYDRENTEAFF.

The chain joins TRBV7-2 to TRBJ2-7; maybe TRBD1 (5 bases). Germline assignment: CDR1 SGHTA and CDR2 FQGNSA. V dropped 1 base and J dropped 7 bases, with 20 bases sitting between them. The CDR3 is 16 residues long. The CDR3 DNA reads as TGTGCCAGCAGCTTAGACTCCACAGGCCCCTTGAGGGAGCAGTACTTC. Translating gives CASSLDSTGPLREQYF.

This clone occurred once. The chain couples TRBV12-5 to TRBJ2-3; 8 bases map to TRBD2. The CDR3 length is 14 residues. Looked up from germline, CDR1 is LGHNT and CDR2 is FRNRAP. V was clipped by 4 bases and J by 2 bases; unmatched bases: 2. CDR3 coding DNA: TGTGCTAGTGGTTCTAGCGGGCACACAGATACGCAGTATTTT. Translating it yields CASGSSGHTDTQYF.

This clone was recorded only once. The chain employs TRBV28 and TRBJ1-2, with 9 bases fitting TRBD1. Germline CDR1 MDHEN, CDR2 SYDVKM. V lost 5 bases, J lost 0 bases, and 7 bases stayed unmatched. This CDR3 comprises 16 residues. The CDR3 sequence is CASSLAGTGSNYGYTF. Here the CDR3 DNA reads TGTGCCAGCAGTCTGGCCGGGACAGGGTCTAACTATGGCTACACCTTC.